This entry lists 24 T cell receptor beta chains sequenced from one sample in a study of OX40 agonist ivuxolimab in advanced cancers. Only in-frame clones appear in the TCRdb table, and some are missing; sequencing was by immunoSEQ multiplex PCR. The data show about 14,000 clones, with around four fifths seen just once and 12% to 15% held by the top ten. The specimen was CD4+ or CD8+ T cells sorted from blood, collected in a trial of the OX40 agonist ivuxolimab. Receptors were obtained from an adult with an advanced solid tumor such as melanoma, head and neck, liver or kidney cancer.

The rearrangement uses TRBV7-3 and TRBJ2-7; weak D call: TRBD2 (6 bases). The CDR3 is 14 amino acids. CDR1 is SGHTA, CDR2 FQGTGA, per germline. V lost 2 bases to trimming and J lost 4 bases, with 12 bases between them. The CDR3, as DNA: TGTGCCAGCAGCTTAGGGACGGGGGAGTACGAGCAGTACTTC. This translates into CASSLGTGEYEQYF.

V is TRBV7-9 and J is TRBJ2-5; D call uncertain. Germline values: CDR1 SEHNR, CDR2 FQNEAQ (reference sequence). This CDR3 is 13 amino acids long. V lost 1 base and J 9 bases, leaving 12 bases between the germline ends. CDR3 protein: CASSLESRLAQYF. The CDR3 DNA reads as TGTGCCAGCAGCTTAGAGTCCCGGTTGGCCCAGTACTTC. The whole variable domain, filled in from reference TRBV7-9 and TRBJ2-5, reads DTGVSQNPRHKITKRGQNVTFRCDPISEHNRLYWYRQTLGQGPEFLTYFQNEAQLEKSRLLSDRFSAERPKGSFSTLEIQRTEQGDSAMYLCASSLESRLAQYFGPGTRLLVL.

This chain connects TRBV11-3 to TRBJ2-1, with D possibly being TRBD1 (7 bases). This CDR3 is built from 12 residues. V was cut by 4 bases and J by 9 bases, with 10 bases left in between. CDR1 and CDR2 (germline): SGHNT, YENEEA. In DNA form, the CDR3 reads TGTGCCAGCAGCTCGGGGGACAGTGAGCAGTTCTTC. Its translation: CASSSGDSEQFF.

The V and J genes are TRBV9 and TRBJ2-2; no reliable D call. V lost 3 bases, J lost 0 bases, and 0 bases lay in between. Germline V gene lookup returns CDR1 SGDLS and CDR2 YYNGEE. This CDR3 is 12 amino acids long. CDR3 coding DNA: TGTGCCAGCAGCGCGAACACCGGGGAGCTGTTTTTT. This encodes CASSANTGELFF. The full variable domain, its missing parts supplied by reference TRBV9 and TRBJ2-2, is DSGVTQTPKHLITATGQRVTLRCSPRSGDLSVYWYQQSLDQGLQFLIQYYNGEERAKGNILERFSAQQFPDLHSELNLSSLELGDSALYFCASSANTGELFFGEGSRLTVL.

The chain has TRBV27 and TRBJ2-2; 7 positions match TRBD1. V lost 8 bases to trimming and J lost 5 bases; unmatched junction nucleotides: 8. The CDR3 is 14 residues long. The germline CDR1 and CDR2 sequences are MNHEY and SMNVEV (reference sequence). In DNA, the CDR3 is TGTGCCAGCGGAAGACAGGGTGGGACCGGGGAGCTGTTTTTT. Translated, it gives CASGRQGGTGELFF.

This clone showed up just once. The V gene is TRBV13, the J gene TRBJ2-7; D gene unclear. V lost 4 bases, J lost 2 bases, and 9 bases lay in between. The CDR3 length is 13 residues. Germline-derived CDR1 and CDR2 are PRHDT and FYEKMQ (reference sequence). The CDR3 DNA is TGTGCCAGCAGCTCTAGGGTTACCTACGAGCAGTACTTC. Translated, it gives CASSSRVTYEQYF.

This clone has just a few counts. The chain couples TRBV5-1 to TRBJ2-5, with D perhaps given as TRBD1 or TRBD2 (6 bases each). Trimming took off 4 bases at V and 7 bases at J, with 20 bases between the two ends. Germline assignment: CDR1 SGHRS and CDR2 YFSETQ. The CDR3 spans 15 residues. In nucleotides, the CDR3 is TGCGCCAGCAGCAGGGCAGGGGCCTTGGGGGGGACCCAGTACTTC. Translated, it gives CASSRAGALGGTQYF.

The chain recombines TRBV27 with TRBJ2-1; D unresolved. CDR1 MNHEY and CDR2 SMNVEV come from the germline V gene (reference sequence). V lost 0 bases, J lost 0 bases, and 6 bases lay in between. The CDR3 consists of 15 residues. CDR3 protein: CASSLSASSYNEQFF. The CDR3 DNA follows: TGTGCCAGCAGTTTATCGGCTAGCTCCTACAATGAGCAGTTCTTC.

The J gene is TRBJ2-7, the V gene TRBV5-4; 7 bases are shared with TRBD1. J gave up 6 bases and V 2 bases, and 2 bases lay outside the gene matches. Germline CDR1 reads SGHNT; CDR2 reads YYREEE (reference sequence). CDR3 length: 12 residues. CDR3: CASSLQGLEQYF. Here the CDR3 DNA reads TGTGCCAGCAGCTTACAGGGGCTCGAGCAGTACTTC.

The CDR3 DNA follows: TGTGCCAGCAGCCTACAGGTGGATGGAGCTTTCTTT. It translates to CASSLQVDGAFF. The chain has TRBV7-2 and TRBJ1-1; perhaps TRBD1 as D (5 bases). This CDR3 is built from 12 residues. The germline V and J ends were trimmed by 5 bases and 10 bases, with 14 bases remaining between them. In germline, CDR1 is SGHTA, CDR2 FQGNSA.

V usage is TRBV15 and J usage is TRBJ2-1; 12 bases map to TRBD2. Trimming removed 3 bases from V and 8 bases from J; junction bases left unmatched: 5. This CDR3 is built from 15 residues. CDR1 is LNHNV and CDR2 is YYDKDF in the germline V gene (reference sequence). The CDR3 region is CATSSSLAGGDEQFF. CDR3 coding DNA: TGTGCCACCAGCAGTAGTCTAGCGGGAGGGGATGAGCAGTTCTTC.

The genes are TRBV10-2 and TRBJ2-7, with D perhaps assigned TRBD1 or TRBD2 (5 bases each). The V and J ends lost 1 base and 4 bases respectively, with 5 bases between them. Germline lookup yields CDR1 WSHSY and CDR2 SAAADI. The CDR3 runs to 12 residues. CDR3 sequence: CASSEWGYEQYF. The CDR3 bases are TGCGCCAGCAGTGAGTGGGGGTACGAGCAGTACTTC.

V usage is TRBV7-9 and J usage is TRBJ2-7; possibly TRBD1 for D (6 bases). The length of the CDR3 is 15 residues. Trimming left V 5 bases short and J 2 bases short, with 16 bases between. The V gene's germline CDR1 is SEHNR and CDR2 FQNEAQ (reference sequence). In DNA, the CDR3 is TGTGCCAGCAGCACTACTCGACAGGCCCCCTACGAGCAGTACTTC. Translation: CASSTTRQAPYEQYF.

This chain uses TRBV6-5 with TRBJ2-3; 8 nucleotides line up with TRBD2. Losses at the gene ends were 6 bases for V and 3 bases for J; bases not matched to a gene: 8. The CDR3 runs 15 residues. The germline CDR1 and CDR2 sequences are MNHEY and SVGAGI. DNA of the CDR3: TGTGCCAGCAGCCTCACTAGCGGTCCGACAGATACGCAGTATTTT. This sequence encodes CASSLTSGPTDTQYF.

The J gene is TRBJ1-4, the V gene TRBV4-1; 7 bases map to TRBD1. Germline V gene data show CDR1 as MGHRA and CDR2 as YSYEKL. Losses at the gene ends were 2 bases for V and 8 bases for J; bases not matched to a gene: 5. This CDR3 is 14 amino acids long. The CDR3 bases are TGCGCCAGCAGCCAACAGACAGGGTGGGAAAAACTGTTTTTT. Translated: CASSQQTGWEKLFF.

V gene TRBV6-6 combines with J gene TRBJ2-7; a possible D gene is TRBD1 (6 bases). From germline, CDR1 is MNHNY and CDR2 SVGAGI (reference sequence). The CDR3 has 10 residues. CDR3 amino acids: CAAGAYEQYF. CDR3 in DNA: TGTGCGGCAGGGGCCTACGAGCAGTACTTC.

This chain uses TRBV7-3 with TRBJ2-3, with 13 nucleotides matching TRBD2. Per the germline V gene, CDR1 is SGHTA and CDR2 is FQGTGA. The CDR3 contains 15 residues. V was pared by 4 bases and J by 5 bases, with 3 bases of the junction left unmatched. For the CDR3, the DNA is TGTGCCAGCAGCTCGGGACTAGCGGGAATAGATACGCAGTATTTT. It codes for CASSSGLAGIDTQYF.

The chain uses TRBV2 and TRBJ2-7; maybe TRBD2 (6 bases). Germline-derived CDR1 and CDR2 are SNHLY and FYNNEI. V lost 8 bases and J 3 bases, leaving 8 bases between the germline ends. This CDR3 is built from 11 residues. CDR3 bases: TGTGCCAGCCGCGGGGTCTACGAGCAGTACTTC. Translated, it gives CASRGVYEQYF.

The count of this clone is one. This chain joins TRBV5-1 and TRBJ2-1; 13 positions agree with TRBD2. The V and J ends lost 5 bases and 9 bases, in that order; junction bases with no gene match: 2. Germline V CDR1 and CDR2: SGHRS, YFSETQ. The length of the CDR3 is 13 residues. As DNA, the CDR3 is TGCGCCAGCAGGGGGACTAGCGGGGTTGAGCAGTTCTTC. Translated, it gives CASRGTSGVEQFF.

The V call is TRBV6-1, the J call TRBJ2-2, with D possibly being TRBD1 (5 bases). Germline CDR1 is MNHNS and CDR2 is SASEGT. The CDR3 is 16 residues long. Trimming shortened V by 3 bases and J by 5 bases, and 16 bases separated the two germline ends. CDR3 protein: CASSENYYTGTGELFF. In DNA, the CDR3 is TGTGCCAGCAGTGAGAATTATTATACAGGAACCGGGGAGCTGTTTTTT.

The gene calls are TRBV29-1 and TRBJ2-1; 9 bases match TRBD1. V lost 7 bases, J lost 4 bases, and 5 bases stayed unmatched. CDR3 length equals 13 residues. The germline CDR1 and CDR2 sequences are SQVTM and ANQGSEA. The CDR3 bases are TGCAGCGCCCGGACAGGGGTATACAATGAGCAGTTCTTC. Protein product: CSARTGVYNEQFF.

This chain connects TRBV14 to TRBJ2-7; D possibly uses TRBD1 or TRBD2 (5 bases each). Deletions cut 1 base from V and 0 bases from J, with 7 bases between. The CDR3 consists of 14 residues. Germline values: CDR1 SGHDN, CDR2 FVKESK. CDR3 amino acids: CASSQVGTSYEQYF. The CDR3 region has the DNA TGTGCCAGCAGCCAAGTGGGGACCTCCTACGAGCAGTACTTC.

To note about this clone: This may be a read error, as it is one base from a much larger clone. This chain links TRBV5-6 with TRBJ2-3, with a weak D call TRBD1 (5 bases). The last part of the DNA fits TRBJ1-5 better; the J call may be wrong. The germline V gene encodes CDR1 SGHDT and CDR2 YYEEEE. The CDR3 consists of 15 residues. In DNA, the CDR3 is TGTGCCAGCAGCTTCGGGACTAGCGGCACAGATACGCAGCATTTT. Protein: CASSFGTSGTDTQHF.

The rearrangement joins TRBV5-1 to TRBJ1-1, with a possible D match to TRBD1 (5 bases). This CDR3 region has 14 residues. The V gene lost 2 bases and the J gene lost 1 base, with 9 bases spanning the gap. Germline V lookup: CDR1 SGHRS, CDR2 YFSETQ. CDR3 sequence reads: CASSFRAGNTEAFF. In nucleotides, the CDR3 is TGCGCCAGCAGCTTCAGGGCGGGGAACACTGAAGCTTTCTTT. Using reference TRBV5-1 and TRBJ1-1 for the parts outside the CDR3, the full variable domain is KAGVTQTPRYLIKTRGQQVTLSCSPISGHRSVSWYQQTPGQGLQFLFEYFSETQRNKGNFPGRFSGRQFSNSRSEMNVSTLELGDSALYLCASSFRAGNTEAFFGQGTRLTVV.